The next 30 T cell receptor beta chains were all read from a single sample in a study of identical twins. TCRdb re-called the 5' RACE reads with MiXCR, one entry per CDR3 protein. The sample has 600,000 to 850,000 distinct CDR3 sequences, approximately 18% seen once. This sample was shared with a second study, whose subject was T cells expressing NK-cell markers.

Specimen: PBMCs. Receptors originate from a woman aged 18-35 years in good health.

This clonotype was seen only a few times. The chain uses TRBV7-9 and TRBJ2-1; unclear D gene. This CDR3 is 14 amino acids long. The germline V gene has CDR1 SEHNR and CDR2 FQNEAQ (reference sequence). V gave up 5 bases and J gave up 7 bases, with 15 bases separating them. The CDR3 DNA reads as TGTGCCAGCAGCAACTCCCCTCTGCGGAATGAGCAGTTCTTC. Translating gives CASSNSPLRNEQFF.

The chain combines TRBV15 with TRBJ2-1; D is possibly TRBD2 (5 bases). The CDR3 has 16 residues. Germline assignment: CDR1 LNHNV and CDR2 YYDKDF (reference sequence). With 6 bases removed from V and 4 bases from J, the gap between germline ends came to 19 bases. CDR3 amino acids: CATSNDGGGLYNEQFF. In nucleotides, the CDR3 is TGTGCCACCAGTAACGATGGAGGAGGACTTTACAATGAGCAGTTCTTC.

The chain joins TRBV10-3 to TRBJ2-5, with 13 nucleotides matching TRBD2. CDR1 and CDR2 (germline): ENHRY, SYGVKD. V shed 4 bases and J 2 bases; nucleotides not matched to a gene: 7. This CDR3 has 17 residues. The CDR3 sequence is CAISGRTSGSNQETQYF. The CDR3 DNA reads TGTGCCATCAGTGGTCGGACTAGCGGGAGTAATCAAGAGACCCAGTACTTC.

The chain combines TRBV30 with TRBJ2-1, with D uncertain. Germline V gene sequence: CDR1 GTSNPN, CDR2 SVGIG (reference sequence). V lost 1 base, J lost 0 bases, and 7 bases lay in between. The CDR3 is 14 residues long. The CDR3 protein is CAWSGGLSYNEQFF. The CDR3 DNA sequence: TGTGCCTGGAGTGGTGGCCTCTCCTACAATGAGCAGTTCTTC. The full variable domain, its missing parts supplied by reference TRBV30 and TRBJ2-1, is SQTIHQWPATLVQPVGSPLSLECTVEGTSNPNLYWYRQAAGRGLQLLFYSVGIGQISSEVPQNLSASRPQDRQFILSSKKLLLSDSGFYLCAWSGGLSYNEQFFGPGTRLTVL.

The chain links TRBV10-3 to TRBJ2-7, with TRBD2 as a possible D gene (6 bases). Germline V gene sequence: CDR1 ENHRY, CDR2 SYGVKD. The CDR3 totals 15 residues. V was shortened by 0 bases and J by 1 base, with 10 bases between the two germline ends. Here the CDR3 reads CAISESTGESYEQYF. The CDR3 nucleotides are TGTGCCATCAGTGAGTCGACGGGGGAATCCTACGAGCAGTACTTC.

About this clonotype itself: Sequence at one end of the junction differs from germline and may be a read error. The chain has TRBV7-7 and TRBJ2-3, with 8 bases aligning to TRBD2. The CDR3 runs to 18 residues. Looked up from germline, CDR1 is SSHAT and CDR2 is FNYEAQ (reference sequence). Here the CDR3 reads CASRRISGTRASTDTQYF. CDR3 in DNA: TGTGCTAGCAGACGAATTAGTGGGACTAGGGCTAGCACAGATACGCAGTATTTT. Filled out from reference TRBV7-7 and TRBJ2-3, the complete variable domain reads GAGVSQSPRYKVTKRGQDVTLRCDPISSHATLYWYQQALGQGPEFLTYFNYEAQPDKSGLPSDRFSAERPEGSISTLTIQRTEQRDSAMYRCASRRISGTRASTDTQYFGPGTRLTVL.

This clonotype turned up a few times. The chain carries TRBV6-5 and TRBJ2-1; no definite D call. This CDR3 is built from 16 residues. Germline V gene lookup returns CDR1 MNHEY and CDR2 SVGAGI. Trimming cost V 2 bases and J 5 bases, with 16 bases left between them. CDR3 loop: CASSYQTTIQNNEQFF. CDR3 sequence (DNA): TGTGCCAGCAGTTACCAAACAACGATTCAAAACAATGAGCAGTTCTTC.

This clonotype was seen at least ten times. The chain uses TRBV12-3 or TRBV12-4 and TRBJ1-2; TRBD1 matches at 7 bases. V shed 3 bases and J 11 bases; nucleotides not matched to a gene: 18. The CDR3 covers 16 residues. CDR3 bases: TGTGCCAGCAGTTTGCCCGCGAATTCAACAGGGGTGCGATACACCTTC. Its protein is CASSLPANSTGVRYTF.

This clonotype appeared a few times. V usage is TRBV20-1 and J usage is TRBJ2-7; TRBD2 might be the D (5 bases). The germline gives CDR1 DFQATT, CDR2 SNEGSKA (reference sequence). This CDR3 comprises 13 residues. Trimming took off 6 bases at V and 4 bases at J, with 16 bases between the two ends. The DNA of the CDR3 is TGCAGTGCCTCAGAGTGGAGGAAGTACGAGCAGTACTTC. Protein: CSASEWRKYEQYF.

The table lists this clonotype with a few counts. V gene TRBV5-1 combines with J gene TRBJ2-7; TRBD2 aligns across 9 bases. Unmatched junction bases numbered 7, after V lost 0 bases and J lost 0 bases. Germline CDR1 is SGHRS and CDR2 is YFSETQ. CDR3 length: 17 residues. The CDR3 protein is CASSLEASGANSYEQYF. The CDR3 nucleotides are TGCGCCAGCAGCTTGGAGGCTAGCGGGGCAAACTCCTACGAGCAGTACTTC.

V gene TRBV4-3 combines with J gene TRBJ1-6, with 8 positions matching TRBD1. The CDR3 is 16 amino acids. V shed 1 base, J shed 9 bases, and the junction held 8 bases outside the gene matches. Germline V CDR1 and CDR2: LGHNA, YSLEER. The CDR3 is CASSQVGQGAGSPLHF. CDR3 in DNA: TGCGCCAGCAGCCAAGTAGGACAGGGCGCGGGTTCACCCCTCCACTTT.

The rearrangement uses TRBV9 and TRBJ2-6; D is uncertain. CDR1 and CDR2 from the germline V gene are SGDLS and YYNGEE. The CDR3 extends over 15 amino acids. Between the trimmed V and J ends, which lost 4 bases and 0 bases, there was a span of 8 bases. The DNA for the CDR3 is TGTGCCAGCAGCTCATTGGGCTCTGGGGCCAACGTCCTGACTTTC. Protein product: CASSSLGSGANVLTF.

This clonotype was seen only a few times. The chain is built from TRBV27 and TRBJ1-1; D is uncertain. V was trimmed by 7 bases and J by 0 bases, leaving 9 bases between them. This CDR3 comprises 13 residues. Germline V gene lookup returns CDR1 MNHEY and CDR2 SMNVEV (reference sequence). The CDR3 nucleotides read TGTGCCAGCACCCTTACACTGAACACTGAAGCTTTCTTT. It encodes CASTLTLNTEAFF.

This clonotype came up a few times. Written as DNA, the CDR3 is TGCGCCAGCAGCTTGGGTTTAGCGGGAGTGCCCGAGCAGTACTTC. Its translation is CASSLGLAGVPEQYF. The gene calls are TRBV5-1 and TRBJ2-7; 9 bases map to TRBD2. Germline trimming cut 0 bases from V and 6 bases from J; bases unmatched to any gene: 7. This CDR3 comprises 15 residues. CDR1 is SGHRS and CDR2 is YFSETQ in the germline V gene.

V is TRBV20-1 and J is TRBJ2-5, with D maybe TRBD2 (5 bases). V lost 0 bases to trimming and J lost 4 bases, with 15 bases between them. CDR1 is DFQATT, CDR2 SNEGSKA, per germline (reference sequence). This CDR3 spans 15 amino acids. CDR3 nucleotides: TGCAGTGCTAGAGATCTTGAGGGAGACGGAGAGACCCAGTACTTC. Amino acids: CSARDLEGDGETQYF.

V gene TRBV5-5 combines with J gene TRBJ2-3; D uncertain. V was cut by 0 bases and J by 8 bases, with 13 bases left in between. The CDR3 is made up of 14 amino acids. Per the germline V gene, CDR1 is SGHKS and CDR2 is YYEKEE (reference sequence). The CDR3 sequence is CASSLAGALLTQYF. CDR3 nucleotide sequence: TGTGCCAGCAGCTTGGCAGGAGCTCTGCTTACGCAGTATTTT.

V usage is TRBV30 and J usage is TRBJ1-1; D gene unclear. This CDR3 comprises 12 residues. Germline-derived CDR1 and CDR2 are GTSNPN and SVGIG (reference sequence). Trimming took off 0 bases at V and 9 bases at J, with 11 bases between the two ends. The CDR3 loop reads CAWSVRGLKAFF. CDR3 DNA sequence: TGTGCCTGGAGTGTACGGGGATTAAAAGCTTTCTTT.

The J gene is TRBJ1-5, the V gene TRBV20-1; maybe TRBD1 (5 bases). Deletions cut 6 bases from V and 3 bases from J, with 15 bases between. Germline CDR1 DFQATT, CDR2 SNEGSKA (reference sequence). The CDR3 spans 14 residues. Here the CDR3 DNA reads TGCAGTGCGTGGGACCTAACCTTCAATCAGCCCCAGCATTTT. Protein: CSAWDLTFNQPQHF.

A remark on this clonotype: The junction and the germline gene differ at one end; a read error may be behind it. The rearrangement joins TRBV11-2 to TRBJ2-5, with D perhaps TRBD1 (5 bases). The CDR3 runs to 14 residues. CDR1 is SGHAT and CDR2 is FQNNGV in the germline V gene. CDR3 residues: CASSSGQHQEIQYF. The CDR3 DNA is TGTGCCAGCAGCTCAGGACAACACCAAGAGATCCAGTACTTC.

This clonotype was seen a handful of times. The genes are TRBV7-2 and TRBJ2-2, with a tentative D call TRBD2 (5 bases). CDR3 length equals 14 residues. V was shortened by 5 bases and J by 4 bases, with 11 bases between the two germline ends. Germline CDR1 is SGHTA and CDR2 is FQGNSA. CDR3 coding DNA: TGTGCCAGCAGCGATCCGGGAAGCACCGGGGAGCTGTTTTTT. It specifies CASSDPGSTGELFF.

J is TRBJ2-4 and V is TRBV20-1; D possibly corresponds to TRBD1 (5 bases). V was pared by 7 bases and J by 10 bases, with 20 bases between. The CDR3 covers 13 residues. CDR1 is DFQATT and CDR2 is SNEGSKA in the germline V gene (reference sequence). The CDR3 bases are TGCAGTGTTAGGGGATCAGGGTCGATAATTCAGTACTTC. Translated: CSVRGSGSIIQYF.

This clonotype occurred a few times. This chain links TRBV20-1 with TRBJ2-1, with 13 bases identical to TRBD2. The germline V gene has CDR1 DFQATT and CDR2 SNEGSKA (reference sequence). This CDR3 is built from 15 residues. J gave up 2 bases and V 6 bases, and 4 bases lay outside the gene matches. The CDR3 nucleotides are TGCAGTGCCAGGACTAGCGGGAGTGCCTACAATGAGCAGTTCTTC. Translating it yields CSARTSGSAYNEQFF.

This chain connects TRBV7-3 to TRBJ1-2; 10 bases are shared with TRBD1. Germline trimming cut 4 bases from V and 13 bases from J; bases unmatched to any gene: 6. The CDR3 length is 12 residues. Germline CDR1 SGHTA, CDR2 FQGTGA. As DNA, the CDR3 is TGTGCCAGCAGCTCGAGACAGGGGGCGGTCACCTTC. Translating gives CASSSRQGAVTF.

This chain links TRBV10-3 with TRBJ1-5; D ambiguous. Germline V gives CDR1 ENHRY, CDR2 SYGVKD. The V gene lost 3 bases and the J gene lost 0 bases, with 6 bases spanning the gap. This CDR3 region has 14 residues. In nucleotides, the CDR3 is TGTGCCATCAGTGAACAGATTAGCAATCAGCCCCAGCATTTT. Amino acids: CAISEQISNQPQHF.

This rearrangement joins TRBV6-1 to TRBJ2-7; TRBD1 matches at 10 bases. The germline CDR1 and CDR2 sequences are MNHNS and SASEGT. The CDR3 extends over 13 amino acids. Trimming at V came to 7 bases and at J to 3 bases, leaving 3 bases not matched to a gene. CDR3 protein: CASKRDRGYEQYF. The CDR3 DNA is TGTGCCAGCAAAAGGGACAGGGGCTACGAGCAGTACTTC.

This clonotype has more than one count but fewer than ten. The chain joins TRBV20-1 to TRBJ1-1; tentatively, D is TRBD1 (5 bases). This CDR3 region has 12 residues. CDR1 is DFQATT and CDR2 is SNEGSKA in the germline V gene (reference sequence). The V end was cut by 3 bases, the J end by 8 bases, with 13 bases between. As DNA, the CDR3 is TGCAGTGCTAGGGGACGGCTACCCGAAGCTTTCTTT. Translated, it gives CSARGRLPEAFF.

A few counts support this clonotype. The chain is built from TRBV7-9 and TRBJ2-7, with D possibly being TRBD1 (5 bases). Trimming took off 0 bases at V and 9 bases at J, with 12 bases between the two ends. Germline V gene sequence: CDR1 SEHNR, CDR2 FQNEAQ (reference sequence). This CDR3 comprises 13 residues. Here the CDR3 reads CASSLALGERQYF. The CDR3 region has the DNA TGTGCCAGCAGCTTAGCGCTAGGGGAACGGCAGTACTTC.

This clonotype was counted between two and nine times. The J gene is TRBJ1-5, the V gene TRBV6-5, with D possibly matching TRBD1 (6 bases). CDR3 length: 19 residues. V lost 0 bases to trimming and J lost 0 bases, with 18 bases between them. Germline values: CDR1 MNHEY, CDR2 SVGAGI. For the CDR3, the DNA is TGTGCCAGCAGTTACTCAACCCCTTGGGGGGCCGATAGCAATCAGCCCCAGCATTTT. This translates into CASSYSTPWGADSNQPQHF.

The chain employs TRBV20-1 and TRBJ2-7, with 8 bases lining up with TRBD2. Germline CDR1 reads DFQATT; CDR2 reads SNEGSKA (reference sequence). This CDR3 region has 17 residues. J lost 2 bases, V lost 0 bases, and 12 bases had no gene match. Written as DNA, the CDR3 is TGCAGTGCTAGAGATTCGGGGCGGGAGGTTACTACCTACGAGCAGTACTTC. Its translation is CSARDSGREVTTYEQYF.

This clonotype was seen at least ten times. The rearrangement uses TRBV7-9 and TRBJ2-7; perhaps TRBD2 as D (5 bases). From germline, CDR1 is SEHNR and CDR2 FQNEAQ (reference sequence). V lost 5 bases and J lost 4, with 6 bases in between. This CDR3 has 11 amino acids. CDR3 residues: CASSREYEQYF. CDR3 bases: TGTGCCAGCAGCCGGGAATACGAGCAGTACTTC.